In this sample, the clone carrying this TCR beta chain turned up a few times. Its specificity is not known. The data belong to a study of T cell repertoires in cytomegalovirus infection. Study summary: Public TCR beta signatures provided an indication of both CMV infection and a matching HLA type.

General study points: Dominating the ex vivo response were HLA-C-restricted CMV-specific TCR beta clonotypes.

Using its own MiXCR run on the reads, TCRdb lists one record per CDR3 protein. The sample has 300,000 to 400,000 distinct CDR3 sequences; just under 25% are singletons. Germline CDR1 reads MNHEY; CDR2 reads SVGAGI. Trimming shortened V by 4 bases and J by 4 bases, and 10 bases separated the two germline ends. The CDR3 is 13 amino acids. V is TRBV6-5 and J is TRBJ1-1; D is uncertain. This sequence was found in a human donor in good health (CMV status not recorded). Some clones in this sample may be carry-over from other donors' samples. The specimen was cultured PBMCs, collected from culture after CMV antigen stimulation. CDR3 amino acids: CASSSRRGTEAFF. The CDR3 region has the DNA TGTGCCAGCAGTTCCCGACGTGGCACTGAAGCTTTCTTT.